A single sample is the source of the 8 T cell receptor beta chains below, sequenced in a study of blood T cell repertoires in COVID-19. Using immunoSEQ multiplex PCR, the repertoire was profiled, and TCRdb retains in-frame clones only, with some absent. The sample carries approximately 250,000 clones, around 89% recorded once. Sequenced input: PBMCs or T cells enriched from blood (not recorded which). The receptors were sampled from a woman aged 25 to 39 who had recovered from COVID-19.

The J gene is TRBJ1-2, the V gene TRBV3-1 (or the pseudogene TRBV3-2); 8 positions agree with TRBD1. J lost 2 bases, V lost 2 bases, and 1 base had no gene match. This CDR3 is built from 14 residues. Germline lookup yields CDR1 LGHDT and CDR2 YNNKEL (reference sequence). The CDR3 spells CASSQNRGNYGYTF. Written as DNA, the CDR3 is TGTGCCAGCAGCCAAAACAGGGGGAACTATGGCTACACCTTC.

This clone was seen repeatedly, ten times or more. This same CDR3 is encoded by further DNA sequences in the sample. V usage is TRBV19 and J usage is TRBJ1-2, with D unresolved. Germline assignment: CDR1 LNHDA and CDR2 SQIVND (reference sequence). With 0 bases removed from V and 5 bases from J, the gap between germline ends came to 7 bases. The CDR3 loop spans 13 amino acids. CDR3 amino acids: CASSIDTEYGYTF. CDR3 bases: TGTGCCAGTAGTATAGACACGGAGTATGGCTACACCTTC.

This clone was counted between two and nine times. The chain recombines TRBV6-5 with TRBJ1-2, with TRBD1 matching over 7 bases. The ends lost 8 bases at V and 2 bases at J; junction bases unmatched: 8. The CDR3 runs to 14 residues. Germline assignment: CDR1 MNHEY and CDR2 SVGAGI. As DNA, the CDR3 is TGTGCCAGCGGGACAGCTAGAGGGAACTATGGCTACACCTTC. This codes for CASGTARGNYGYTF.

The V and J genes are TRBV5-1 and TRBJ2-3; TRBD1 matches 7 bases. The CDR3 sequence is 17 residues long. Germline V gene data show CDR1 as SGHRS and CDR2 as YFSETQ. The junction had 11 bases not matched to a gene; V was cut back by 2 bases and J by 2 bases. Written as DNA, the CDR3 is TGCGCCAGCAGCTTTGGGGGACAGTTGGGGACCACAGATACGCAGTATTTT. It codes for CASSFGGQLGTTDTQYF.

The CDR3 DNA reads as TGTGCCAGCAGTTACGTGTTGGGAGCCGAAGCTTTCTTT. Its translation: CASSYVLGAEAFF. The chain links TRBV6-5 to TRBJ1-1; no definite D call. Germline loops: CDR1 MNHEY, CDR2 SVGAGI. The CDR3 runs 13 residues. Trimming pared 2 bases from V and 8 bases from J, leaving 12 bases between.

The CDR3 is CASRNTRSYTEAFF. In DNA form, the CDR3 reads TGTGCCAGCAGGAATACAAGGAGCTACACTGAAGCTTTCTTT. The rearrangement uses TRBV2 and TRBJ1-1; D unclear. CDR1 SNHLY and CDR2 FYNNEI come from the germline V gene. The CDR3 is made up of 14 amino acids. V lost 6 bases, J lost 3 bases, and 14 bases lay in between.

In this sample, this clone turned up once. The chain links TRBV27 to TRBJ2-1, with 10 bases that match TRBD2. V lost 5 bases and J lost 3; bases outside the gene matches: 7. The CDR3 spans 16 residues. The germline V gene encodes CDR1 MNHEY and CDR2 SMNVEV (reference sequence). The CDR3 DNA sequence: TGTGCCAGCAGTCCTATAGCGGGAGGAAACTACAATGAGCAGTTCTTC. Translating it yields CASSPIAGGNYNEQFF.

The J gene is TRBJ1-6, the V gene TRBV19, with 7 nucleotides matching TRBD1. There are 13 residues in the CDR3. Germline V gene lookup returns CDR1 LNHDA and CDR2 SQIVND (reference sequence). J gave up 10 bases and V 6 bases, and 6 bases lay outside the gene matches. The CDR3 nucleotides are TGTGCCAGTAGCTCTGACAGGGAGTCACCCCTCCACTTT. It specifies CASSSDRESPLHF.